Below, 31 T cell receptor beta chains from the same sample are listed, as sequenced in a study of blood T cell repertoires in COVID-19. Here immunoSEQ multiplex PCR was the method, and the copy in TCRdb shows in-frame clones only, minus some. The sample carries just under 150,000 clones, roughly 82% recorded once. Sequencing input: peripheral blood. The receptors originated from a human donor in a cohort sampled during active COVID-19.

This clone was seen a few times. The chain employs TRBV10-2 and TRBJ2-7; D perhaps matches TRBD1 (5 bases). Germline CDR1 WSHSY, CDR2 SAAADI. The germline V and J ends were trimmed by 4 bases and 2 bases, with 9 bases remaining between them. The CDR3 is 13 amino acids. CDR3: CASSVARAYEQYV. CDR3 coding DNA: TGCGCCAGCAGTGTGGCCAGGGCCTACGAGCAGTACGTC.

This chain uses TRBV12-3 or TRBV12-4 with TRBJ1-2; TRBD1 might be the D (5 bases). The V gene lost 2 bases and the J gene lost 4 bases, with 8 bases spanning the gap. The CDR3 totals 13 residues. This CDR3 is CASSLRGRYGYTF. Here the CDR3 DNA reads TGTGCCAGCAGTTTAAGGGGCCGCTATGGCTACACCTTC.

This sequence joins TRBV6-5 and TRBJ1-2, with D perhaps TRBD1 (5 bases). CDR1 and CDR2 (germline): MNHEY, SVGAGI. This CDR3 region has 13 residues. V shed 5 bases and J shed 7 bases, with 14 bases lying between them. In DNA form, the CDR3 reads TGTGCCAGCAGTCGACAGTACCCCACTGGCTACACCTTC. Translated, it gives CASSRQYPTGYTF.

In this sample, this clone turned up a few times. The rearrangement links TRBV3-1 (or the pseudogene TRBV3-2) to TRBJ2-3; D uncertain. V dropped 2 bases and J dropped 6 bases, with 6 bases sitting between them. The germline CDR1 and CDR2 sequences are LGHDT and YNNKEL (reference sequence). The CDR3 is made up of 12 amino acids. This chain's CDR3 is CASSQLADTQYF. CDR3 DNA: TGTGCCAGCAGCCAACTTGCGGATACGCAGTATTTT.

The V call is TRBV19, the J call TRBJ2-6, with 8 bases that match TRBD1. Trimming removed 3 bases from V and 0 bases from J; junction bases left unmatched: 10. CDR3 length: 19 amino acids. Germline loops: CDR1 LNHDA, CDR2 SQIVND (reference sequence). The CDR3 DNA follows: TGTGCCAGTAGTATGGACAGGGTAGGAGTGGGCTCTGGGGCCAACGTCCTGACTTTC. As protein: CASSMDRVGVGSGANVLTF.

The chain has TRBV19 and TRBJ1-1; possible D gene TRBD1, 6 bases. V was shortened by 5 bases and J by 0 bases, with 19 bases between the two germline ends. CDR1 is LNHDA and CDR2 is SQIVND in the germline V gene (reference sequence). This CDR3 is built from 17 residues. This CDR3 is CASSSSPGDFMNTEAFF. CDR3 in DNA: TGTGCCAGTAGTTCTTCCCCAGGGGATTTCATGAACACTGAAGCTTTCTTT.

As DNA, the CDR3 is TGTGCCAGCAGCGAGTCGGGACAGGGCGATATCCCCCTCCACTTT. Its translation is CASSESGQGDIPLHF. This rearrangement joins TRBV9 to TRBJ1-6, with TRBD1 matching 9 bases. Germline CDR1 is SGDLS and CDR2 is YYNGEE. This CDR3 is built from 15 residues. With V trimmed by 3 bases and J by 13 bases, 11 bases remained unmatched.

The V gene is TRBV7-2, the J gene TRBJ2-5; 9 bases are shared with TRBD1. Germline V lookup: CDR1 SGHTA, CDR2 FQGNSA. Trimming cost V 0 bases and J 2 bases; bases outside gene matches: 4. The CDR3 spans 16 residues. Written as DNA, the CDR3 is TGTGCCAGCAGCTTAGCGGTCGGGACAGGGCAAGAGACCCAGTACTTC. Translated, it gives CASSLAVGTGQETQYF. The full variable domain, with the rest looked up from reference TRBV7-2 and TRBJ2-5, is GAGVSQSPSNKVTEKGKDVELRCDPISGHTALYWYRQSLGQGLEFLIYFQGNSAPDKSGLPSDRFSAERTGGSVSTLTIQRTQQEDSAVYLCASSLAVGTGQETQYFGPGTRLLVL.

The gene calls are TRBV6-5 and TRBJ1-1, with no clear D. CDR3 length: 14 residues. Germline V lookup: CDR1 MNHEY, CDR2 SVGAGI. With 0 bases removed from V and 1 base from J, the gap between germline ends came to 6 bases. CDR3 region: CASSYSGRNTEAFF. CDR3 in DNA: TGTGCCAGCAGTTACTCGGGCAGGAACACTGAAGCTTTCTTT.

This clone occurred once. The rearrangement uses TRBV6-1 and TRBJ1-2, with 7 bases lining up with TRBD1. Germline CDR1 and CDR2: MNHNS and SASEGT. Trimming took 0 bases from V and 2 from J; bases not matched to a gene: 24. This CDR3 spans 22 amino acids. In nucleotides, the CDR3 is TGTGCCAGCAGTGAAGCGCTTCGGGGCTTTCTAAGCAGTGGACAGGAGAACTATGGCTACACCTTC. Translation gives CASSEALRGFLSSGQENYGYTF.

The count of this clone is one. The chain's CDR3 is CASSATGKAFF. The CDR3 DNA reads as TGTGCCAGCAGCGCGACAGGGAAAGCTTTCTTT. The genes are TRBV12-3 or TRBV12-4 and TRBJ1-1, with 7 bases fitting TRBD1. The CDR3 is 11 amino acids. Germline trimming cut 6 bases from V and 9 bases from J; bases unmatched to any gene: 4.

The chain is built from TRBV6-2 or TRBV6-3 and TRBJ2-7, with 8 bases matching TRBD1. Germline-derived CDR1 and CDR2 are MNHEY and SVGEGT. Germline trimming cut 5 bases from V and 3 bases from J; bases unmatched to any gene: 6. This CDR3 comprises 14 residues. CDR3 region: CASSIDRGVYEQYF. The DNA for the CDR3 is TGTGCCAGCAGTATCGACAGGGGAGTCTACGAGCAGTACTTC.

This clone was seen just once. The gene calls are TRBV28 and TRBJ1-6; D gene ambiguous. The CDR3 runs to 16 residues. CDR1 and CDR2 (germline): MDHEN, SYDVKM. Trimming stripped 7 bases from V and 7 bases from J, with 20 bases between. The CDR3 reads CASTARSTSWNSPLHF. The CDR3 DNA reads as TGTGCCAGCACCGCTAGATCTACCTCGTGGAATTCACCCCTCCACTTT.

This clone appeared once. The CDR3 loop reads CAAKGQGNTGELFF. DNA for the CDR3: TGTGCCGCCAAAGGGCAGGGGAACACCGGGGAGCTGTTTTTT. This chain connects TRBV10-3 to TRBJ2-2, with D possibly matching TRBD1 (5 bases). Germline V gives CDR1 ENHRY, CDR2 SYGVKD. The CDR3 totals 14 residues. V shed 11 bases and J shed 1 base, with 14 bases lying between them.

The chain has TRBV29-1 and TRBJ1-2; weak D call: TRBD1 (5 bases). Germline values: CDR1 SQVTM, CDR2 ANQGSEA. Trimming took off 0 bases at V and 7 bases at J, with 15 bases between the two ends. The CDR3 loop spans 14 amino acids. The CDR3 sequence is CSVEDTRATVGYTF. CDR3 coding DNA: TGCAGCGTTGAAGACACCCGGGCGACAGTTGGCTACACCTTC.

The rearrangement joins TRBV18 to TRBJ1-1, with 7 bases fitting TRBD1. CDR1 and CDR2 from the germline V gene are KGHSH and LQKENI. The V segment lost 3 bases and the J segment 2 bases; nucleotides outside the gene matches: 15. CDR3 size: 18 residues. CDR3 sequence: CASSPNAPGQILNTEAFF. The CDR3, as DNA: TGTGCCAGCTCACCCAATGCTCCGGGACAGATACTCAACACTGAAGCTTTCTTT.

V and J are TRBV5-6 and TRBJ1-5; TRBD1 agrees at 8 bases. V shed 2 bases, J shed 5 bases, and the junction held 3 bases outside the gene matches. There are 14 residues in the CDR3. Germline V CDR1 and CDR2: SGHDT, YYEEEE. CDR3 sequence (DNA): TGTGCCAGCAGCTTAGCAGGGGGCCATCAGCCCCAGCATTTT. Translated, it gives CASSLAGGHQPQHF.

This clone was seen only a few times. This chain uses TRBV13 with TRBJ2-7; 10 bases fit TRBD1. J gave up 3 bases and V 5 bases, and 4 bases lay outside the gene matches. The CDR3 is 14 amino acids. CDR1 is PRHDT and CDR2 is FYEKMQ in the germline V gene (reference sequence). The CDR3 DNA follows: TGTGCCAGCAGCGGGAGGGACAGGGGCTACGAGCAGTACGTC. Amino acids: CASSGRDRGYEQYV.

The chain links TRBV5-4 to TRBJ1-2; 7 nucleotides agree with TRBD1. The CDR3 has 14 amino acids. CDR1 is SGHNT, CDR2 YYREEE, per germline (reference sequence). The V and J ends lost 4 bases and 1 base, in that order; junction bases with no gene match: 4. CDR3 bases: TGTGCCAGCAGCCTCGGGACAGTTAACTATGGCTACACCTTC. Its protein product is CASSLGTVNYGYTF. Together with reference TRBV5-4 and TRBJ1-2, the CDR3 gives the full variable domain: ETGVTQSPTHLIKTRGQQVTLRCSSQSGHNTVSWYQQALGQGPQFIFQYYREEENGRGNFPPRFSGLQFPNYSSELNVNALELDDSALYLCASSLGTVNYGYTFGSGTRLTVV.

The chain couples TRBV7-2 to TRBJ2-5; D ambiguous. This CDR3 comprises 16 residues. The V end was cut by 5 bases, the J end by 1 base, with 17 bases between. Per the germline V gene, CDR1 is SGHTA and CDR2 is FQGNSA. CDR3 bases: TGTGCCAGCAGCCTCGGCCGACTCGGTTTCCAAGAGACCCAGTACTTC. Encoded protein: CASSLGRLGFQETQYF.

By share, this clone ranks as medium-sized. The V gene is TRBV5-1, the J gene TRBJ1-5; 7 bases match TRBD1. After removal of 0 bases from V and 3 bases from J, the junction contained 6 bases not matched to a gene. The CDR3 sequence is 16 residues long. CDR1 SGHRS and CDR2 YFSETQ come from the germline V gene. In nucleotides, the CDR3 is TGCGCCAGCAGCTTGGCCCCGACAGGGAACAATCAGCCCCAGCATTTT. This codes for CASSLAPTGNNQPQHF.

The count of this clone is one. The chain employs TRBV2 and TRBJ2-3; TRBD2 matches 8 bases. The germline gives CDR1 SNHLY, CDR2 FYNNEI. This CDR3 region has 16 residues. V was pared by 7 bases and J by 6 bases, with 15 bases of the junction left unmatched. The CDR3 protein is CASKRESPLVFDTQYF. The DNA for the CDR3 is TGTGCCAGCAAGCGGGAGTCGCCCCTTGTGTTTGATACGCAGTATTTT. The variable domain in full, completed from reference TRBV2 and TRBJ2-3, reads EPEVTQTPSHQVTQMGQEVILRCVPISNHLYFYWYRQILGQKVEFLVSFYNNEISEKSEIFDDQFSVERPDGSNFTLKIRSTKLEDSAMYFCASKRESPLVFDTQYFGPGTRLTVL.

J is TRBJ2-6 and V is TRBV15; TRBD1 aligns across 8 bases. Germline CDR1 and CDR2: LNHNV and YYDKDF (reference sequence). J lost 4 bases, V lost 4 bases, and 9 bases had no gene match. The CDR3 length is 17 residues. The CDR3 here is CATSKEPTGAGANVLTF. Written as DNA, the CDR3 is TGTGCCACCAGCAAAGAACCGACAGGGGCCGGGGCCAACGTCCTGACTTTC.

About this clone: Other DNA sequences of this sample code for an identical CDR3. This chain links TRBV13 with TRBJ2-3; 8 bases fit TRBD2. Unmatched junction bases numbered 7, after V lost 5 bases and J lost 0 bases. Germline-derived CDR1 and CDR2 are PRHDT and FYEKMQ (reference sequence). This CDR3 is 16 amino acids long. The DNA of the CDR3 is TGTGCCAGCAGCCCGCTAGCGGGCGAAAGCACAGATACGCAGTATTTT. The encoded protein is CASSPLAGESTDTQYF.

In its sample, this clone was seen a few times. The chain links TRBV5-1 to TRBJ2-5; the match to TRBD2 covers 8 bases. Losses at the gene ends were 3 bases for V and 0 bases for J; bases not matched to a gene: 4. From germline, CDR1 is SGHRS and CDR2 YFSETQ. The CDR3 loop spans 15 amino acids. This CDR3 is CASSSTSGNQETQYF. DNA of the CDR3: TGCGCCAGCAGCTCTACTAGCGGAAACCAAGAGACCCAGTACTTC.

This rearrangement joins TRBV7-2 to TRBJ1-6; D not resolved. Trimming stripped 2 bases from V and 9 bases from J, with 11 bases between. Germline loops: CDR1 SGHTA, CDR2 FQGNSA. This CDR3 has 14 residues. The CDR3 protein is CASSLNGLSSPLHF. CDR3 coding DNA: TGTGCCAGCAGCTTAAATGGTTTGAGTTCACCCCTCCACTTT.

The chain carries TRBV7-6 and TRBJ2-5, with TRBD1 identical over 10 bases. This CDR3 region has 16 residues. Germline CDR1 reads SGHVS; CDR2 reads FNYEAQ. The J segment lost 4 bases and the V segment lost 5 bases, leaving 10 bases of the junction unmatched. The CDR3 nucleotides are TGTGCCAGCAGCCAAGGGACAGGGGTGGTATTAGAGACCCAGTACTTC. Its translation is CASSQGTGVVLETQYF.

The rearrangement uses TRBV2 and TRBJ2-1, with 14 bases identical to TRBD2. CDR3 length: 16 amino acids. Germline V gives CDR1 SNHLY, CDR2 FYNNEI. Trimming removed 6 bases from V and 8 bases from J; junction bases left unmatched: 9. This CDR3 is CASSLGTSGSMDEQFF. In DNA, the CDR3 is TGTGCCAGCAGCCTCGGGACTAGCGGGAGTATGGATGAGCAGTTCTTC. Variable domain in full (rest from reference TRBV2 and TRBJ2-1): EPEVTQTPSHQVTQMGQEVILRCVPISNHLYFYWYRQILGQKVEFLVSFYNNEISEKSEIFDDQFSVERPDGSNFTLKIRSTKLEDSAMYFCASSLGTSGSMDEQFFGPGTRLTVL.

This clone occurred once. The CDR3 nucleotides read TGTGCCAGCAGCTTGACAGGGCACACAGATACGCAGTATTTT. Translation: CASSLTGHTDTQYF. The chain has TRBV7-2 and TRBJ2-3; 7 bases are a match to TRBD1. CDR1 and CDR2 from the germline V gene are SGHTA and FQGNSA. The CDR3 covers 14 residues. J lost 2 bases, V lost 3 bases, and 2 bases had no gene match.

This clone was seen once. The V gene is TRBV7-2, the J gene TRBJ2-3; TRBD2 agrees at 7 bases. The CDR3 is 17 amino acids. The J segment lost 1 base and the V segment lost 5 bases, leaving 12 bases of the junction unmatched. Germline lookup yields CDR1 SGHTA and CDR2 FQGNSA. In nucleotides, the CDR3 is TGTGCCAGCAGCCCCCCAGTAGCGGGTCCTCGCACAGATACGCAGTATTTT. This codes for CASSPPVAGPRTDTQYF.

The chain uses TRBV27 and TRBJ1-5; D may be TRBD1 (5 bases). CDR3 length equals 15 residues. Germline-derived CDR1 and CDR2 are MNHEY and SMNVEV (reference sequence). V was pared by 2 bases and J by 3 bases, with 11 bases between. The CDR3 loop reads CASSLAGPNNQPQHF. The CDR3 bases are TGTGCCAGCAGTTTAGCGGGACCGAACAATCAGCCCCAGCATTTT.